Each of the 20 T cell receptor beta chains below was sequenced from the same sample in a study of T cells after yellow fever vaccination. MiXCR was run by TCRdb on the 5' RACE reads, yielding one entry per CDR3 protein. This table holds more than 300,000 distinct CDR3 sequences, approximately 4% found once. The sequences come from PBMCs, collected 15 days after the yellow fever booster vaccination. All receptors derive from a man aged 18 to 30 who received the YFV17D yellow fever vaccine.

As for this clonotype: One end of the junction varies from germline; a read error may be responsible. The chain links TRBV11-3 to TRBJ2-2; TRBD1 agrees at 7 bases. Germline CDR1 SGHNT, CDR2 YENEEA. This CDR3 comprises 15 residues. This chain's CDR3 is CASSPDRDGTGELIF. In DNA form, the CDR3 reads TGTGCCAGCAGCCCCGACAGGGATGGGACCGGGGAGCTGATTTTT.

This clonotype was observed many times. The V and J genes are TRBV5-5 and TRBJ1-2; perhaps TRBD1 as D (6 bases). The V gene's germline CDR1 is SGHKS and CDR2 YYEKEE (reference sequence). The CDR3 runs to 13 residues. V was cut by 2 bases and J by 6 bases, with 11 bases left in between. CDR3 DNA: TGTGCCAGCAGCTTTAGAGCAGGGGATGGCTACACCTTC. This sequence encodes CASSFRAGDGYTF.

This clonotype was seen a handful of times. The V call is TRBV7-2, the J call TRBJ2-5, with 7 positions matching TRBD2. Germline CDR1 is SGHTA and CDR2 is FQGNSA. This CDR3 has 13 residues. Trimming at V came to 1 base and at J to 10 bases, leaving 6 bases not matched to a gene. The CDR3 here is CASSLGTREDQYF. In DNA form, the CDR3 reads TGTGCCAGCAGCTTAGGGACTAGGGAGGACCAGTACTTC.

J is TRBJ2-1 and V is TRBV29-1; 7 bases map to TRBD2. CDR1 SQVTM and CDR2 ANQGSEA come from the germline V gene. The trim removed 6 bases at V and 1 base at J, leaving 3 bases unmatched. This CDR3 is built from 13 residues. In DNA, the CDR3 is TGCAGCGTCCGGGACTATTCCTACAATGAGCAGTTCTTC. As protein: CSVRDYSYNEQFF.

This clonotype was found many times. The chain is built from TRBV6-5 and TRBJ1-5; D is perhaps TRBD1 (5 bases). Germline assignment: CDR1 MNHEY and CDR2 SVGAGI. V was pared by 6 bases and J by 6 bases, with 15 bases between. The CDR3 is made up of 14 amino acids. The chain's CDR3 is CASRPSIGGQPQHF. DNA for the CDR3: TGTGCCAGCAGACCATCGATTGGGGGTCAGCCCCAGCATTTT.

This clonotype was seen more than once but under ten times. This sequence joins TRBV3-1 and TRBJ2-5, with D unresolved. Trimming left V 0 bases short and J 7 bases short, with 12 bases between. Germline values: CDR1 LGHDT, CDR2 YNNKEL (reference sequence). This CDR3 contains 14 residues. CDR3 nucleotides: TGTGCCAGCAGCCAAGATGAGTTGGTCGGGACCCAGTACTTC. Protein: CASSQDELVGTQYF.

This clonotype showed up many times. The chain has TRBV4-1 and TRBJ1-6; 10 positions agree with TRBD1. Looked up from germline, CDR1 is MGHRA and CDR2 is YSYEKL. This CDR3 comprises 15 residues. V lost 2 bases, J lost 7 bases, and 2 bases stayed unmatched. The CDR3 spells CASSQPGQGNSPLHF. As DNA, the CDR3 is TGCGCCAGCAGCCAACCGGGACAGGGGAATTCACCCCTCCACTTT.

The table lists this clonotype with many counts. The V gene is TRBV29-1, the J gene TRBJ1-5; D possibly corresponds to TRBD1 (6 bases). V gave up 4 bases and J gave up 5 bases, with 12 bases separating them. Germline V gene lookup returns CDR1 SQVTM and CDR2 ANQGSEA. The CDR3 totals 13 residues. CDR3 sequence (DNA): TGCAGCGTTGGTCAGGGGCTGTATCAGCCCCAGCATTTT. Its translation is CSVGQGLYQPQHF.

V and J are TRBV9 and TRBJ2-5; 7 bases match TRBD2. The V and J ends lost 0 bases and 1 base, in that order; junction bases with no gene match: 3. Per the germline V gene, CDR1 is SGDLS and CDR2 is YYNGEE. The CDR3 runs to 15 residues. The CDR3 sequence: CASSVGSSGQETQYF. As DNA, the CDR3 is TGTGCCAGCAGCGTAGGGTCTAGCGGCCAAGAGACCCAGTACTTC.

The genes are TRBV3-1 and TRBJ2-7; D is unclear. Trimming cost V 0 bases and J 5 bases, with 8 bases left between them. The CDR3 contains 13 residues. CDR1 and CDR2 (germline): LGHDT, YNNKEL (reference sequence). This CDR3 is CASSQEEWNEQYF. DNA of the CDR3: TGTGCCAGCAGCCAAGAAGAGTGGAACGAGCAGTACTTC.

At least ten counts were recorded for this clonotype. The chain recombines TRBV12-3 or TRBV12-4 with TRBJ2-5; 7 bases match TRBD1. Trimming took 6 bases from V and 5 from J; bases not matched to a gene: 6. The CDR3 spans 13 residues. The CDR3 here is CASSQTGSETQYF. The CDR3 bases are TGTGCCAGCAGCCAGACAGGGTCGGAGACCCAGTACTTC.

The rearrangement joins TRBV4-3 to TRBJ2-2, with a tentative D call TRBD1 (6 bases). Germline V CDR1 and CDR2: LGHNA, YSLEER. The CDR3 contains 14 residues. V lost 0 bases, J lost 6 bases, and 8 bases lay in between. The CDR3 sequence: CASSQEQGPGELFF. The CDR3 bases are TGCGCCAGCAGCCAAGAACAGGGCCCCGGGGAGCTGTTTTTT.

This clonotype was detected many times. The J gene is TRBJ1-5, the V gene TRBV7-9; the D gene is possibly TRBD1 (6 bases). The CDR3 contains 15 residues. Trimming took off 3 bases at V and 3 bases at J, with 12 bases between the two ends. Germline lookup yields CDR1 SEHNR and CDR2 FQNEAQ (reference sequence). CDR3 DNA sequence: TGTGCCAGCAGCTTCACAGGGAAACTCAATCAGCCCCAGCATTTT. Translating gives CASSFTGKLNQPQHF.

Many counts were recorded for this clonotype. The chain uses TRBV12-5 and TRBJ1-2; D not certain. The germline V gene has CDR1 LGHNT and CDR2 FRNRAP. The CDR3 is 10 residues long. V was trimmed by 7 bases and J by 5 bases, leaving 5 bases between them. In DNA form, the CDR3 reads TGTGCTAGTGTTGGGTATGGCTACACCTTC. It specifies CASVGYGYTF.

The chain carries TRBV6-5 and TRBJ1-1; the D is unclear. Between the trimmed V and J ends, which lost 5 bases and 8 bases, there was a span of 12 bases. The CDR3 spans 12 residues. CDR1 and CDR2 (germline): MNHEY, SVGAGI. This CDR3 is CASSNSGREAFF. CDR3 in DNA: TGTGCCAGCAGTAATAGCGGGAGGGAAGCTTTCTTT.

CDR3 nucleotides: TGTGCCAGCAGCTTATCAAGAGGGGGTCACACCGGGGAGCTGTTTTTT. Amino acids: CASSLSRGGHTGELFF. The chain couples TRBV7-8 to TRBJ2-2; D may be TRBD1 (6 bases). Per the germline V gene, CDR1 is SGHVS and CDR2 is FQNEAQ. With 2 bases removed from V and 3 bases from J, the gap between germline ends came to 13 bases. CDR3 length equals 16 residues.

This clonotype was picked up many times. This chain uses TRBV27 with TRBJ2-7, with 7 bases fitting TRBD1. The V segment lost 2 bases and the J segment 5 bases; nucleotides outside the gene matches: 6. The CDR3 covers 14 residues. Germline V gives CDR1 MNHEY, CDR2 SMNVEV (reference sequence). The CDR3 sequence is CASSLAQGVNEQYF. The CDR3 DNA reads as TGTGCCAGCAGTTTAGCTCAGGGGGTGAACGAGCAGTACTTC.

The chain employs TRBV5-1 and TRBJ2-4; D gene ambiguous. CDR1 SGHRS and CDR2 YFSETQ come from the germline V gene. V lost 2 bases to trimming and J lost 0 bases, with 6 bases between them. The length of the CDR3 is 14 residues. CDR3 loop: CASSFGLAKNIQYF. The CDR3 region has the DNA TGCGCCAGCAGCTTTGGGCTAGCCAAAAACATTCAGTACTTC.

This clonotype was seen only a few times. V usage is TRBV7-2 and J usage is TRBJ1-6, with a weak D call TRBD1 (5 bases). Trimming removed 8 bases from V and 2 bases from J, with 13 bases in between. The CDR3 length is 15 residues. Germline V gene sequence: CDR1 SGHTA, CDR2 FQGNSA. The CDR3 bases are TGTGCCAGCTTCGCAGGGACGACCTATAATTCACCCCTCCACTTT. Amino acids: CASFAGTTYNSPLHF.

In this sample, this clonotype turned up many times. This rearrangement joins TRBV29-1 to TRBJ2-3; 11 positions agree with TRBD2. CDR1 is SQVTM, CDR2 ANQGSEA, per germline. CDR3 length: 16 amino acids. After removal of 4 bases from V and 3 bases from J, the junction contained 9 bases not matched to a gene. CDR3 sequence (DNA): TGCAGCGTTGCCAGATCCCCTAGCGGGGGGACAGATACGCAGTATTTT. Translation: CSVARSPSGGTDTQYF.